This T cell receptor (beta chain) was identified during a study of blood T cell repertoires in COVID-19 (dated by TCRdb to the early 2020s). For the wider study: The collaborator samples originated in the United States, Italy and Spain and spanned the acute and convalescent phases of COVID-19. Deeply sampled blood TCRbeta repertoires from subjects exposed to, actively infected with, or recovered from COVID-19 were included in the dataset. The repertoires were released in a freely available public database meant as a resource for research on the immune response to SARS-CoV-2. Samples came from the ongoing ImmuneRACE study (first 160 participants) plus 1,254 subjects from 6 global collaborators. The prospective study material was composed of cDNA or gDNA derived from T cells, B-cell-depleted T cells, or PBMCs. Sample metadata almost always included a de-identified subject ID, COVID-19 status, age in years and sex. HLA class I and class II types, where available, came from metadata supplied by the sample provider rather than from assay-based typing.

The junction shows trimming of 6 bases on V and 7 bases on J, and the gene matches do not reach 11 bases of it. The CDR3 measures 15 amino acids from cysteine to phenylalanine. Only the CDR3 part of the read is kept: 45 bases, read in frame from the first base. According to the germline V gene (reference sequence), CDR1 reads LNHDA and CDR2 reads SQIVND. Study-wide conclusions, independent of this receptor: How much clinical and demographic metadata was included differed by source and by participant, and the metadata was provided uncurated.

For this clone: The clone's antigen remains unknown. No clone much larger than this one lies a single base away; base qualities are absent.

TCRbeta CDR3 regions were amplified from genomic DNA by means of the immunoSEQ Assay, a bias-controlled multiplex PCR. Per the authors' processing: Nucleated cell counts per sample were estimated from amplification of reference gene primers within the assay. Sequence reads were collapsed and filtered to measure the absolute abundance of every unique TCRbeta CDR3 rearrangement. For each sample, productive Simpson clonality was calculated as the square root of Simpson's diversity index across productive rearrangements. The clones in this table, taken by TCRdb from immuneACCESS, are in-frame only. Not every clone is retained; where verified, under half of the shortfall comes from an unresolved V gene, and the cause of the rest is unknown. The V and J calls and clone size come from that table; D and trimming were worked out from the DNA. Counted in this sample were fewer than 50,000 clones; approximately 90% of them appeared once. The top ten constitute roughly 5% of the sample.

At one collaborating source in Seattle, patients were enrolled during active infection and were followed longitudinally through the course of disease. The collaborating institutions used their own protocols to collect whole blood in K2EDTA tubes. For TCRbeta analysis, collaborator samples were shipped as frozen whole blood, as isolated PBMCs, or as DNA extracted from either sample type. The specimen sequenced was peripheral blood. The chain is made from TRBV19 and TRBJ1-4; a stretch of 7 junction bases matches TRBD1. The TCR was taken from a man aged 55 to 69 with COVID-19, enrolled during active disease. The nucleotides read TGTGCCAGTAGAAATTTACAGGGGAAAGGTGAAAAACTGTTTTTT. Its translation is CASRNLQGKGEKLFF. Reference TRBV19 and TRBJ1-4 genes cover what lies past the CDR3, so the full variable domain is DGGITQSPKYLFRKEGQNVTLSCEQNLNHDAMYWYRQDPGQGLRLIYYSQIVNDFQKGDIAEGYSVSREKKESFPLTVTSAQKNPTAFYLCASRNLQGKGEKLFFGSGTQLSVL.